This record covers a single TCR beta chain. Its antigen is as yet unknown. This sample stems from a study of cytomegalovirus exposure and HLA in healthy donors. Broader study findings: A list of approximately 160 TCR beta chains associated with cytomegalovirus was given. Many donors shared some public TCRs, even though most TCR sequences were rare.

The CDR3 loop spans 15 amino acids. The J segment lost 6 bases and the V segment lost 4 bases, leaving 3 bases of the junction unmatched. Germline lookup yields CDR1 SGHRS and CDR2 YFSETQ. The PCR contained 60 Vbeta and 13 Jbeta primers. Profiled with immunoSEQ multiplex PCR; TCRdb holds only in-frame clones, not every one. The table records more than 130,000 clones, about 79% of them present only once. The receptor's source is a male donor in good health and CMV-seronegative. V and J are TRBV5-1 and TRBJ2-1; 14 bases map to TRBD2. Sequences were obtained from PBMCs. DNA for the CDR3: TGCGCCAGCAGCCCGGGGACTAGCGGGGGCAATGAGCAGTTCTTC. It translates to CASSPGTSGGNEQFF.